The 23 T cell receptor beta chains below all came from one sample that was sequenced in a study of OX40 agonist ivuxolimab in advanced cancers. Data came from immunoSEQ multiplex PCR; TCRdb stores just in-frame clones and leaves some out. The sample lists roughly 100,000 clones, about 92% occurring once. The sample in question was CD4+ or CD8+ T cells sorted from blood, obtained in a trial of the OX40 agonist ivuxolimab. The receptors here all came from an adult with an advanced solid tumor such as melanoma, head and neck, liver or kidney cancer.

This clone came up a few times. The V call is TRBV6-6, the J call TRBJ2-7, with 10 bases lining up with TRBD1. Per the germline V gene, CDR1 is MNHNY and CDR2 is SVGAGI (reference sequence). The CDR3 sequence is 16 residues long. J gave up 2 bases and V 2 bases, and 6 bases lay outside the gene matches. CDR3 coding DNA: TGTGCCAGCAGTTACGTGAGGACAGGGGGAACCTACGAGCAGTACTTC. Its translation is CASSYVRTGGTYEQYF.

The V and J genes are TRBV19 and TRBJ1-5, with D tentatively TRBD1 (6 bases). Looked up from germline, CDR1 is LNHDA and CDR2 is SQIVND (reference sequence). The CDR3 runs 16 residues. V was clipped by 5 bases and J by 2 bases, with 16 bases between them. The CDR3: CASSWPGQAGNQPQHF. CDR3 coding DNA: TGTGCCAGTAGTTGGCCGGGACAAGCGGGCAATCAGCCCCAGCATTTT.

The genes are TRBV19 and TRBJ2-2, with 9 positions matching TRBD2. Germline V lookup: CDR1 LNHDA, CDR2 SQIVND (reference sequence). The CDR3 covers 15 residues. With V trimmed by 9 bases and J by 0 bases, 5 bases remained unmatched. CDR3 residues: CASGASGANTGELFF. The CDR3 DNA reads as TGTGCCAGCGGGGCTAGCGGGGCGAACACCGGGGAGCTGTTTTTT.

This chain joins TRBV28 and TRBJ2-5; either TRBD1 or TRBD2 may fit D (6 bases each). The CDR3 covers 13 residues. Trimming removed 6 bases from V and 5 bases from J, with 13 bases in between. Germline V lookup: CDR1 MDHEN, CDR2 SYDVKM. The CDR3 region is CASRPGGLETQYF. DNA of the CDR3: TGTGCCAGCAGGCCTGGGGGGCTCGAGACCCAGTACTTC.

CDR3 region: CASSSSGANTGELFF. CDR3 coding DNA: TGTGCCAGCAGTTCGTCGGGAGCGAACACCGGGGAGCTGTTTTTT. The chain has TRBV27 and TRBJ2-2, with D perhaps TRBD2 (6 bases). The V end lost 4 bases, the J end lost 0 bases, and 9 bases lay between the germline ends. Germline CDR1 is MNHEY and CDR2 is SMNVEV (reference sequence). This CDR3 spans 15 amino acids.

The CDR3 region is CASSPQGRTDTQYF. In DNA, the CDR3 is TGTGCCAGCTCACCACAAGGGCGGACCGATACGCAGTATTTT. The chain carries TRBV18 and TRBJ2-3, with D unclear. The CDR3 length is 14 residues. V was cut by 1 base and J by 6 bases, with 11 bases left in between. Germline CDR1 reads KGHSH; CDR2 reads LQKENI.

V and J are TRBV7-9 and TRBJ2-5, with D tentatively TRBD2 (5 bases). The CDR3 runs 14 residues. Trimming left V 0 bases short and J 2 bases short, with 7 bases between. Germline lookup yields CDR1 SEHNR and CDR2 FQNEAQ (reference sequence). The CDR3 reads CASSLARGQETQYF. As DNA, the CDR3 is TGTGCCAGCAGCTTAGCGCGAGGGCAAGAGACCCAGTACTTC.

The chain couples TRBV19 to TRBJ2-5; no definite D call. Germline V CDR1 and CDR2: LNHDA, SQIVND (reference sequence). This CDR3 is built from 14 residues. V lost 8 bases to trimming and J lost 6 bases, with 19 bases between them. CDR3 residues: CASRPTAAEKTQYF. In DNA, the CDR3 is TGTGCCAGTCGCCCGACGGCCGCGGAAAAGACCCAGTACTTC.

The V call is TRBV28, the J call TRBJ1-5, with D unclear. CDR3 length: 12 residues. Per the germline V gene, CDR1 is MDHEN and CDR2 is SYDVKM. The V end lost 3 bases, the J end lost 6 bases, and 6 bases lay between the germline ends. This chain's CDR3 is CASSFAAQPQHF. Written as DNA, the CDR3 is TGTGCCAGCAGTTTCGCGGCTCAGCCCCAGCATTTT.

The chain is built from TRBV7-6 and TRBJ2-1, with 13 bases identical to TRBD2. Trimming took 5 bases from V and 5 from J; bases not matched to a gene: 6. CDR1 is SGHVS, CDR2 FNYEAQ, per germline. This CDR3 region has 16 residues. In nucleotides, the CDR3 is TGTGCCAGCAGCCATTGGACTAGCGGGAGTAACAATGAGCAGTTCTTC. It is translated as CASSHWTSGSNNEQFF.

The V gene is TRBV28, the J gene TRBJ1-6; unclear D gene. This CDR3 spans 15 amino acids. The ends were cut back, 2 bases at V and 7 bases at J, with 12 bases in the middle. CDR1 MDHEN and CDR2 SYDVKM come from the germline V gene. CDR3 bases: TGTGCCAGCAGTTTACCGGGCTTCAGGAATTCACCCCTCCACTTT. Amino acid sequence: CASSLPGFRNSPLHF.

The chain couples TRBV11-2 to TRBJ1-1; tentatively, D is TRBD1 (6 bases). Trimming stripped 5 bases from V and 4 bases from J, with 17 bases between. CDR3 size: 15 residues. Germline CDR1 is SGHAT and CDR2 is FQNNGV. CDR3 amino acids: CASSQVRGASTEAFF. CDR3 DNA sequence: TGTGCCAGCAGCCAAGTACGGGGGGCTTCCACTGAAGCTTTCTTT.

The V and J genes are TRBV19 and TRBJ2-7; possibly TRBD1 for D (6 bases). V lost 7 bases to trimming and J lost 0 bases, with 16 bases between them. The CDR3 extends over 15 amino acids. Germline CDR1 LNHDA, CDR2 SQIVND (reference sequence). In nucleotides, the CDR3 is TGTGCCAGTACCCCCGGGCAGGGGATCTCCTACGAGCAGTACTTC. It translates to CASTPGQGISYEQYF.

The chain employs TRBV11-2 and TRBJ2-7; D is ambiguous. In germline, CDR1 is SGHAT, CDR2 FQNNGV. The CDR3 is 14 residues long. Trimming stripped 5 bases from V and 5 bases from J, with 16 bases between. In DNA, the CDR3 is TGTGCCAGCAGCCACCCTGGCCGTGAGCACGAGCAGTACTTC. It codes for CASSHPGREHEQYF.

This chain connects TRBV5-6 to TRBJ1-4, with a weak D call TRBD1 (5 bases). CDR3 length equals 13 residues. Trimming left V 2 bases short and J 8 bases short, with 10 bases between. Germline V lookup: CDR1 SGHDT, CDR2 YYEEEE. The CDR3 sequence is CASSLQVWEKLFF. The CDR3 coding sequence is TGTGCCAGCAGCTTACAGGTTTGGGAAAAACTGTTTTTT.

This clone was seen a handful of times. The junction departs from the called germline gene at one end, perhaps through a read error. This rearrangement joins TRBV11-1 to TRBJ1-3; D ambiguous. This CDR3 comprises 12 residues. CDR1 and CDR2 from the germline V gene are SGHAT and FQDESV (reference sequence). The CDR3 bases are TGTGCCAGCAGCGACGCGGGAACCACCATATATTTT. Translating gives CASSDAGTTIYF.

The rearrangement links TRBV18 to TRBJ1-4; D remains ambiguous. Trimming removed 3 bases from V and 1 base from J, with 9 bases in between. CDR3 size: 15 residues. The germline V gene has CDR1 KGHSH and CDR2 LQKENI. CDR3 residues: CASSPDIQTNEKLFF. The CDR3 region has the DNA TGTGCCAGCTCACCCGACATACAAACTAATGAAAAACTGTTTTTT.

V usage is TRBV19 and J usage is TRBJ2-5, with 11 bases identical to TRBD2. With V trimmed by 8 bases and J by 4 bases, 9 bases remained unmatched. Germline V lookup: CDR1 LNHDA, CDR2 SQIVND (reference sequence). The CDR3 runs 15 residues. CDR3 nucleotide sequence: TGTGCCAGTTCCCAACTAGCGGGAGTTATAGAGACCCAGTACTTC. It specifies CASSQLAGVIETQYF. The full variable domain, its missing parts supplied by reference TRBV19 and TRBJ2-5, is DGGITQSPKYLFRKEGQNVTLSCEQNLNHDAMYWYRQDPGQGLRLIYYSQIVNDFQKGDIAEGYSVSREKKESFPLTVTSAQKNPTAFYLCASSQLAGVIETQYFGPGTRLLVL.

CDR3 in amino acids: CASTPGGSRSGNTIYF. The CDR3 region has the DNA TGCGCCAGCACCCCTGGCGGGTCTCGCTCTGGAAACACCATATATTTT. The rearrangement links TRBV5-1 to TRBJ1-3; no firm D call. Germline assignment: CDR1 SGHRS and CDR2 YFSETQ. This CDR3 is 16 amino acids long. Trimming pared 6 bases from V and 0 bases from J, leaving 16 bases between.

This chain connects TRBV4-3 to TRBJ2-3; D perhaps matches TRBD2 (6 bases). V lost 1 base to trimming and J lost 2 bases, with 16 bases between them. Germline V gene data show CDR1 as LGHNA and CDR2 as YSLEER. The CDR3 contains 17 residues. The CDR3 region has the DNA TGCGCCAGCAGCCAAGGCCTTCTAGCGTTTAACACAGATACGCAGTATTTT. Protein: CASSQGLLAFNTDTQYF.

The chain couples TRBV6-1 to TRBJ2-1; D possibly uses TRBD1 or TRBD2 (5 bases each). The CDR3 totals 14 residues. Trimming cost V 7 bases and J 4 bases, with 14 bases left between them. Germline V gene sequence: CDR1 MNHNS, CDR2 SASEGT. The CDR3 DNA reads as TGTGCCAGCACCAGGGACGGATTGTACAATGAGCAGTTCTTC. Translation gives CASTRDGLYNEQFF.

The CDR3 loop is CASTMGRDHEQYF. CDR3 DNA: TGTGCCTCAACAATGGGCCGGGACCACGAGCAGTACTTC. V and J are TRBV10-3 and TRBJ2-7; TRBD1 or TRBD2 may be the D gene (5 bases each). The CDR3 loop spans 13 amino acids. With 11 bases removed from V and 5 bases from J, the gap between germline ends came to 19 bases. The germline V gene encodes CDR1 ENHRY and CDR2 SYGVKD.

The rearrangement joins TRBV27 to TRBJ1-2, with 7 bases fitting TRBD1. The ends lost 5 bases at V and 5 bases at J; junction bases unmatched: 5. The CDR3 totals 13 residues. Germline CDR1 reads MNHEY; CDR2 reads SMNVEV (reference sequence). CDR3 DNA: TGTGCCAGCAGTCCTGGGACAGAGTATGGCTACACCTTC. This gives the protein CASSPGTEYGYTF.